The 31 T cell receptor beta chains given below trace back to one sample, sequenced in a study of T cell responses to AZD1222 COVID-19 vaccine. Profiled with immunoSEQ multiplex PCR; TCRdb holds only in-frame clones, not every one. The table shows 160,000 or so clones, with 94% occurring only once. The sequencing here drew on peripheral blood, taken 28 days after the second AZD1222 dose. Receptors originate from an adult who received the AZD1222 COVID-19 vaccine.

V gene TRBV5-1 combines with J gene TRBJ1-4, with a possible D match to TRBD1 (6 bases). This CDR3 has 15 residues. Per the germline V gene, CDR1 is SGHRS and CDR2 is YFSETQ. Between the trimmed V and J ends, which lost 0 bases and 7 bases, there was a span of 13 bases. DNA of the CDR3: TGCGCCAGCAGCTTGGGCCAGGGGTTCGGTGAAAAACTGTTTTTT. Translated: CASSLGQGFGEKLFF.

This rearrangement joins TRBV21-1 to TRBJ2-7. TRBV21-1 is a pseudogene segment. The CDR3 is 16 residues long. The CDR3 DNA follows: TGTGCCAGCAGCAAAGGGCCAGAGGGGACGATTTGCGAGCAGTACTTC. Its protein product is CASSKGPEGTICEQYF.

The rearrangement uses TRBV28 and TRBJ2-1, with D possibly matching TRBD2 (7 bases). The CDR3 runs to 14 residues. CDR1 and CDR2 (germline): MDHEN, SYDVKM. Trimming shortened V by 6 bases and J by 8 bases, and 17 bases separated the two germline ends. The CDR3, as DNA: TGTGCCAGCAGCTCCCTTGGAGGGGGGGATGAGCAGTTCTTC. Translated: CASSSLGGGDEQFF.

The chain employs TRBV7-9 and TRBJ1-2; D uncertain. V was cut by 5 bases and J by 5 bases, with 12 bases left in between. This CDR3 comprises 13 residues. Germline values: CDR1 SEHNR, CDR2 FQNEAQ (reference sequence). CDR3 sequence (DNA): TGTGCCAGCAGCCCCTACCTTATGTATGGCTACACCTTC. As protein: CASSPYLMYGYTF. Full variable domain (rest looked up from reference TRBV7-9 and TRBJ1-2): DTGVSQNPRHKITKRGQNVTFRCDPISEHNRLYWYRQTLGQGPEFLTYFQNEAQLEKSRLLSDRFSAERPKGSFSTLEIQRTEQGDSAMYLCASSPYLMYGYTFGSGTRLTVV.

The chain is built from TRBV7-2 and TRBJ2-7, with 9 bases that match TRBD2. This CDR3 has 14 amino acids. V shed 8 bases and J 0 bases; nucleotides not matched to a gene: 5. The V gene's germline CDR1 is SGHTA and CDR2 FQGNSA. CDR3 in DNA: TGTGCCAGCGCGAAGCGGGGGGCCTCCTACGAGCAGTACTTC. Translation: CASAKRGASYEQYF.

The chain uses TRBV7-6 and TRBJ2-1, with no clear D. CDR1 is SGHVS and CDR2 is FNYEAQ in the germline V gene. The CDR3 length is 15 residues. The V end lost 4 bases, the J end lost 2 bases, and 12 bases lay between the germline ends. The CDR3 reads CASSYEAFPYNEQFF. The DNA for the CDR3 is TGTGCCAGCAGCTATGAAGCGTTCCCCTACAATGAGCAGTTCTTC.

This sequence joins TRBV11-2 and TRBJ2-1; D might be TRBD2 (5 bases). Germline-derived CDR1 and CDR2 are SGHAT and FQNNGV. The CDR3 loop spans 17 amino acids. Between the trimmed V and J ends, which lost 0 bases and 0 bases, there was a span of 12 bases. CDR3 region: CASSLDEGRSSYNEQFF. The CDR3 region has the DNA TGTGCCAGCAGCTTAGATGAGGGCCGTAGCTCCTACAATGAGCAGTTCTTC.

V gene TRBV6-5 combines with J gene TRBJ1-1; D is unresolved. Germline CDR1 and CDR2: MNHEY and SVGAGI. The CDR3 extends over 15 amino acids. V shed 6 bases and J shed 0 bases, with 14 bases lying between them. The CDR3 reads CASSPAGSMNTEAFF. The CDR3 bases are TGTGCCAGCAGCCCGGCGGGGAGTATGAACACTGAAGCTTTCTTT.

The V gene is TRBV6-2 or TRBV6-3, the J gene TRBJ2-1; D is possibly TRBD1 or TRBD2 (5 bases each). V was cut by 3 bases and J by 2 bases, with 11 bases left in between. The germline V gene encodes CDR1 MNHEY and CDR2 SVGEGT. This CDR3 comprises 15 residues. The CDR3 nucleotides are TGTGCCAGCAGTTATCGTCAGGGACCCTACAATGAGCAGTTCTTC. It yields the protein CASSYRQGPYNEQFF.

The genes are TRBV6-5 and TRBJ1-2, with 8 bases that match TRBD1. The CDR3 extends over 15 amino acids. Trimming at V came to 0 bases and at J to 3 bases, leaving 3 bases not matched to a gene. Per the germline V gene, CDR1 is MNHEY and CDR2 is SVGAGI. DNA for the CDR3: TGTGCCAGCAGTTACTCGACAGGGGACTACTATGGCTACACCTTC. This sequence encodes CASSYSTGDYYGYTF.

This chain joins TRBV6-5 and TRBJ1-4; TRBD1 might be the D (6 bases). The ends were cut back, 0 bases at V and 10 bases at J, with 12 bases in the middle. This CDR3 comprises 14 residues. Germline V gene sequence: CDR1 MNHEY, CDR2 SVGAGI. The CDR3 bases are TGTGCCAGCAGTTACTCGATACAGGGTGGAAAACTGTTTTTT. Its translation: CASSYSIQGGKLFF.

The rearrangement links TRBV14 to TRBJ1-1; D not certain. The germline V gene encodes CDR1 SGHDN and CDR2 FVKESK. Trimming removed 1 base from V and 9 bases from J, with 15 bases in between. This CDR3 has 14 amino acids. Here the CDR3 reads CASSQGMRDPKAFF. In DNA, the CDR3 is TGTGCCAGCAGCCAAGGTATGCGAGATCCCAAAGCTTTCTTT.

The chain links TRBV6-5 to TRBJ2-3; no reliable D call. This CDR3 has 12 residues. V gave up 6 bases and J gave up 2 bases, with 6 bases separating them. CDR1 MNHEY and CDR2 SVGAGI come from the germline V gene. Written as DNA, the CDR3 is TGTGCCAGCAGCCTCTTCACAGATACGCAGTATTTT. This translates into CASSLFTDTQYF.

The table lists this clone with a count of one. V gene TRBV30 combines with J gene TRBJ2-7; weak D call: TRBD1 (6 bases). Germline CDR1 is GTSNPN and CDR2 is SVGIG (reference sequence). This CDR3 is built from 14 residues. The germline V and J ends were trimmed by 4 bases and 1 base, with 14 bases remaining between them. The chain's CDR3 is CAWKTGPSSYEQYF. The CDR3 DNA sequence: TGTGCCTGGAAGACAGGTCCATCTTCCTACGAGCAGTACTTC.

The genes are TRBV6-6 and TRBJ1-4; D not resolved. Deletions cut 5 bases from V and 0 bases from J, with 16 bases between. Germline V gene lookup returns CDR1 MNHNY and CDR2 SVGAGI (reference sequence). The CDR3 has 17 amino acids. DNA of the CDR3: TGTGCCAGCAGTCTGTCGGGAGTTTTCTCAACTAATGAAAAACTGTTTTTT. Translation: CASSLSGVFSTNEKLFF.

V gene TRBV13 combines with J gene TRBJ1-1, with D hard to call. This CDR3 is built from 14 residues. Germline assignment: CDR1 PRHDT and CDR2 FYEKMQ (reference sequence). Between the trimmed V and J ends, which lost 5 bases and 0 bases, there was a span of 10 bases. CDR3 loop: CASSESGMNTEAFF. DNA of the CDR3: TGTGCCAGCAGCGAATCCGGGATGAACACTGAAGCTTTCTTT.

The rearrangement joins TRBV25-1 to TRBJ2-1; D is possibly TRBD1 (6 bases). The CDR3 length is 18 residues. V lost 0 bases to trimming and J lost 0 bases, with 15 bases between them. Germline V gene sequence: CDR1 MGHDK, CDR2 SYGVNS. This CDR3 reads CASSEYPETGFSYNEQFF. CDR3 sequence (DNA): TGTGCCAGCAGTGAATATCCCGAAACAGGGTTCTCCTACAATGAGCAGTTCTTC.

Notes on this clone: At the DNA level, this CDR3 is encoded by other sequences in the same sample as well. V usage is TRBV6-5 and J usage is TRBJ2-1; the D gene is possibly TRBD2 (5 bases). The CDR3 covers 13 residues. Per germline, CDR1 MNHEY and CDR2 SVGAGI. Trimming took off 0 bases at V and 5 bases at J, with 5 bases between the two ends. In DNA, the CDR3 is TGTGCCAGCAGTTACTCGCGGGACAATGAGCAGTTCTTC. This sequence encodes CASSYSRDNEQFF.

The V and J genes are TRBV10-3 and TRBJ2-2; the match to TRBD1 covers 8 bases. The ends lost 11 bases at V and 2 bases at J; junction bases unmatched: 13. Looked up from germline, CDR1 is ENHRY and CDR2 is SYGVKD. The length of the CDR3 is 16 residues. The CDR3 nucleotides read TGTGCCGCCCAACCAACAGGGGGGTTAAACACCGGGGAGCTGTTTTTT. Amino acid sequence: CAAQPTGGLNTGELFF.

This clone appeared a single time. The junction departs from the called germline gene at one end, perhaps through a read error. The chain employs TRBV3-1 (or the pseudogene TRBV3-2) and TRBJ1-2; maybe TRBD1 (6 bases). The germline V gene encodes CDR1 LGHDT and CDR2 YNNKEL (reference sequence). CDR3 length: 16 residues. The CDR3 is CASSPQGQSTNYGYTF. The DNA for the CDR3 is TGTGCCAGCAGCCCACAAGGACAGTCAACTAATTATGGCTACACCTTC.

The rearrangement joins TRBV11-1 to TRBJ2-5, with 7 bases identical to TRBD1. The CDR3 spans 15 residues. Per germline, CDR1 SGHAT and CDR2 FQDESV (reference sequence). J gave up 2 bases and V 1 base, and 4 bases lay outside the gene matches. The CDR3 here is CASSLGGQLQETQYF. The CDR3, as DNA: TGTGCCAGCAGCTTAGGGGGACAGTTACAAGAGACCCAGTACTTC.

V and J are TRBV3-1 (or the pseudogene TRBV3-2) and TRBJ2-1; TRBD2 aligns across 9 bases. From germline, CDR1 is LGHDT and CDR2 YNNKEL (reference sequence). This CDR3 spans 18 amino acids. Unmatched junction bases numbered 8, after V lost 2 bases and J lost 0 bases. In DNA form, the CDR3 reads TGTGCCAGCAGCCAAAGAGGACTAGCGAAAAGCTCCTACAATGAGCAGTTCTTC. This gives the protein CASSQRGLAKSSYNEQFF.

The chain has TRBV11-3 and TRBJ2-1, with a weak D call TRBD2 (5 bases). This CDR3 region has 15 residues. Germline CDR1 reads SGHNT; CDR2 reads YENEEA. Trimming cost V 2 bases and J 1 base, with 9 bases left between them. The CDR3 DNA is TGTGCCAGCAGCTTAAACGGCGGGTCCTACAATGAGCAGTTCTTC. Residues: CASSLNGGSYNEQFF.

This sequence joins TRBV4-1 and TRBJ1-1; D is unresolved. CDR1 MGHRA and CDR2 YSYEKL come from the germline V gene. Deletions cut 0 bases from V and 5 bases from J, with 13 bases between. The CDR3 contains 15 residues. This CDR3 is CASSQDAARGTEAFF. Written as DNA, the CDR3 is TGCGCCAGCAGCCAAGATGCGGCCCGAGGAACTGAAGCTTTCTTT.

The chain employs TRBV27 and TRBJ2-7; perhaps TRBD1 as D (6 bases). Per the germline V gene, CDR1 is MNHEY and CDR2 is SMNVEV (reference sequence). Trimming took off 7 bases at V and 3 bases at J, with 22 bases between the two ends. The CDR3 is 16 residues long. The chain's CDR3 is CASNSPIEGTSYEQYF. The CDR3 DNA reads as TGTGCCAGCAATTCCCCCATTGAGGGGACAAGCTACGAGCAGTACTTC.

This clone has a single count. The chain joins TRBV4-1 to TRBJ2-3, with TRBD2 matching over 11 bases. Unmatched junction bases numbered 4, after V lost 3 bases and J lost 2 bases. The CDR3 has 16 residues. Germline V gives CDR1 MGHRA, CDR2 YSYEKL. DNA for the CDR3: TGCGCCAGCAGCCACGGACTAGCGGGCACCACAGATACGCAGTATTTT. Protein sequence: CASSHGLAGTTDTQYF.

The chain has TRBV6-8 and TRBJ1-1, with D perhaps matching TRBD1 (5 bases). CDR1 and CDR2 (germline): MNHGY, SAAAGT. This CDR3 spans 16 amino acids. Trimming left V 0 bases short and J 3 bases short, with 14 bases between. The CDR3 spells CASSYSRGRAYTEAFF. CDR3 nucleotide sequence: TGTGCCAGCAGTTACTCGAGGGGCAGGGCATACACTGAAGCTTTCTTT.

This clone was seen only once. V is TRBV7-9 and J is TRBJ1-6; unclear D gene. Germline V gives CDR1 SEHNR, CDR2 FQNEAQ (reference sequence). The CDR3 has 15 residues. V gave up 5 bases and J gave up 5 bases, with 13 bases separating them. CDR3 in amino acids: CASSLARNHNSPLHF. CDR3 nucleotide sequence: TGTGCCAGCAGCCTCGCGCGGAACCATAATTCACCCCTCCACTTT.

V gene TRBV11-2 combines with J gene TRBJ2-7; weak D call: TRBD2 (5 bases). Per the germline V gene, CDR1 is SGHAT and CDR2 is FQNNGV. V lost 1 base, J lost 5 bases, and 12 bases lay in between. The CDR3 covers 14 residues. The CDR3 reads CASSLAGRFNEQYF. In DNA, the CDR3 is TGTGCCAGCAGCTTAGCGGGAAGGTTCAACGAGCAGTACTTC.

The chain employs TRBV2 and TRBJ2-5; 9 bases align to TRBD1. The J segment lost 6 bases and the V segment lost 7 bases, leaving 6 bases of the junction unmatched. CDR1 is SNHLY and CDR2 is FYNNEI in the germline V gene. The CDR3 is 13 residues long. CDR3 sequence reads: CASNPGTGQTQYF. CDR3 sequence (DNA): TGTGCCAGCAACCCCGGGACAGGGCAGACCCAGTACTTC. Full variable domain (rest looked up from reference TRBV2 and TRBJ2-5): EPEVTQTPSHQVTQMGQEVILRCVPISNHLYFYWYRQILGQKVEFLVSFYNNEISEKSEIFDDQFSVERPDGSNFTLKIRSTKLEDSAMYFCASNPGTGQTQYFGPGTRLLVL.

The CDR3 spells CASSEFRGAYEQYF. CDR3 nucleotide sequence: TGTGCCAGCAGTGAATTCAGGGGTGCCTACGAGCAGTACTTC. The V and J genes are TRBV25-1 and TRBJ2-7; a weak D match, TRBD1 (6 bases). In germline, CDR1 is MGHDK, CDR2 SYGVNS. V lost 1 base and J 2 bases, leaving 9 bases between the germline ends. The CDR3 runs to 14 residues.